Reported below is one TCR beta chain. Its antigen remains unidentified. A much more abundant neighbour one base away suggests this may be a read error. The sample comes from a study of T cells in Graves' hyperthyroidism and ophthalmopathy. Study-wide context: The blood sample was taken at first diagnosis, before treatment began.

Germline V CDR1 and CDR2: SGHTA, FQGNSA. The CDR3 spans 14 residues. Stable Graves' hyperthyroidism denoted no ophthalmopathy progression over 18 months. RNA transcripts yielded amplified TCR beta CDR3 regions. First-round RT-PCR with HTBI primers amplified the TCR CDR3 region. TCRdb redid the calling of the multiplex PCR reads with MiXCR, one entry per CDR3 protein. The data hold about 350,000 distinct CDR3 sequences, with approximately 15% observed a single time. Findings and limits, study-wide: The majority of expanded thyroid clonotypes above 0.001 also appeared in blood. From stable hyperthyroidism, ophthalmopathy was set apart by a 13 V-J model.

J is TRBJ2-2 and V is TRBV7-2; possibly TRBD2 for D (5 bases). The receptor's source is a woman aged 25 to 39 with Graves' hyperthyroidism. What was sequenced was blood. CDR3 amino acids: CASSGTISTGEPFF. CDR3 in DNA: TGTGCCAGCAGCGGAACTATATCCACCGGGGAGCCGTTTTTT.